Presented here are 28 T cell receptor beta chains from one specimen sequenced in a study of T cell repertoires in cytomegalovirus infection (dated 2019 in TCRdb). The instrument was an Illumina HiSeq 1500. TCRdb cleaned the public reads at Q25 with fastp, built clones with MiXCR and kept in-frame beta chains. Each entry merges the rows of one CDR3 protein and shows their most common DNA and genes. The sample table holds a few hundred thousand distinct CDR3 sequences, of which roughly 43% were seen once. The ten largest make up around 50% of the sample. The sample's treatment or condition label is to be understood as: in vitro stimulation with specific CMV peptide epitopes to enrich CMV-specific T cells. The antigens of these receptors remain unknown. Sequencing was performed on cultured PBMCs, taken from culture after CMV antigen stimulation. These receptors came from a human donor in good health (CMV status not recorded). Some clones in this sample may be carry-over from other donors' samples.

This clonotype was observed a handful of times. The V gene is TRBV4-1, the J gene TRBJ2-2; 7 bases align to TRBD1. The germline V gene encodes CDR1 MGHRA and CDR2 YSYEKL. J gave up 4 bases and V 2 bases, and 1 base lay outside the gene matches. The CDR3 consists of 14 residues. The CDR3 DNA reads TGCGCCAGCAGCCAACCAGGGGGCACCGGGGAGCTGTTTTTT. It encodes CASSQPGGTGELFF.

This clonotype has a handful of counts. The CDR3 spells CASSPTGGINTGELFF. CDR3 sequence (DNA): TGTGCCAGCAGCCCTACGGGGGGGATTAACACCGGGGAGCTGTTTTTT. The chain links TRBV12-3 or TRBV12-4 to TRBJ2-2; 8 nucleotides line up with TRBD2. There are 16 residues in the CDR3. V was pared by 6 bases and J by 2 bases, with 8 bases of the junction left unmatched.

Points on this clonotype: The junction shows a germline mismatch at one end, possibly a read error. The J gene is TRBJ1-5, the V gene TRBV6-2 or TRBV6-3; D is undetermined. Germline CDR1 is MNHEY and CDR2 is SVGEGT. The CDR3 sequence is 14 residues long. The DNA for the CDR3 is TGTGCCAGCGGTTATCTCTATAGCAATCAGCCCCAGCATTTT. Its protein product is CASGYLYSNQPQHF.

This clonotype was counted only a few times. The chain combines TRBV28 with TRBJ2-5, with D possibly TRBD1 on 8 matching bases. V lost 4 bases and J 5 bases, leaving 14 bases between the germline ends. Per germline, CDR1 MDHEN and CDR2 SYDVKM. The CDR3 sequence is 14 residues long. CDR3 amino acids: CASSSDREGETQYF. The CDR3 DNA follows: TGTGCCAGCAGTTCGGACAGGGAGGGGGAGACCCAGTACTTC.

V and J are TRBV4-3 and TRBJ2-1, with 8 nucleotides matching TRBD2. The CDR3 has 16 residues. Per germline, CDR1 LGHNA and CDR2 YSLEER. After removal of 0 bases from V and 6 bases from J, the junction contained 7 bases not matched to a gene. This chain's CDR3 is CASSQEGLAGFNEQFF. The CDR3 DNA is TGCGCCAGCAGCCAAGAAGGACTAGCAGGATTCAATGAGCAGTTCTTC.

The rearrangement uses TRBV7-9 and TRBJ1-1; D is unclear. The CDR3 length is 13 residues. The V end lost 3 bases, the J end lost 4 bases, and 9 bases lay between the germline ends. Germline CDR1 reads SEHNR; CDR2 reads FQNEAQ (reference sequence). CDR3 nucleotide sequence: TGTGCCAGCAGCTTTCTGTTGAGCACTGAAGCTTTCTTT. This sequence encodes CASSFLLSTEAFF. The whole variable domain, filled in from reference TRBV7-9 and TRBJ1-1, reads DTGVSQNPRHKITKRGQNVTFRCDPISEHNRLYWYRQTLGQGPEFLTYFQNEAQLEKSRLLSDRFSAERPKGSFSTLEIQRTEQGDSAMYLCASSFLLSTEAFFGQGTRLTVV.

This rearrangement joins TRBV10-3 to TRBJ2-7; a possible D gene is TRBD2 (6 bases). The CDR3 has 14 amino acids. V lost 3 bases and J 3 bases, leaving 12 bases between the germline ends. The germline gives CDR1 ENHRY, CDR2 SYGVKD. Here the CDR3 reads CAISDPGRYYEQYF. CDR3 in DNA: TGTGCCATCAGTGACCCCGGGAGATACTACGAGCAGTACTTC.

Only a few counts were recorded for this clonotype. The genes are TRBV6-6 and TRBJ2-5; the match to TRBD2 covers 9 bases. The CDR3 covers 15 residues. Looked up from germline, CDR1 is MNHNY and CDR2 is SVGAGI (reference sequence). Trimming cost V 5 bases and J 2 bases; bases outside gene matches: 6. The CDR3 spells CASSPRGGGQETQYF. CDR3 coding DNA: TGTGCCAGCAGTCCGCGGGGGGGGGGGCAAGAGACCCAGTACTTC.

The V gene is TRBV5-6, the J gene TRBJ1-1; TRBD1 matches 7 bases. The CDR3 has 15 amino acids. Germline V gene data show CDR1 as SGHDT and CDR2 as YYEEEE. The trim removed 3 bases at V and 3 bases at J, leaving 8 bases unmatched. The CDR3 region has the DNA TGTGCCAGCAGCTCTTTAAGACAGGGCGACACTGAAGCTTTCTTT. It yields the protein CASSSLRQGDTEAFF.

This clonotype was detected ten times or more. The rearrangement uses TRBV7-9 and TRBJ1-3; a possible D gene is TRBD1 (6 bases). Germline V gene data show CDR1 as SEHNR and CDR2 as FQNEAQ (reference sequence). V was cut by 5 bases and J by 3 bases, with 14 bases left in between. CDR3 length equals 15 residues. The CDR3 DNA is TGTGCCAGCAGCCCCCTCGGGGGCAGTGGAAACACCATATATTTT. It translates to CASSPLGGSGNTIYF. Together with reference TRBV7-9 and TRBJ1-3, the CDR3 gives the full variable domain: DTGVSQNPRHKITKRGQNVTFRCDPISEHNRLYWYRQTLGQGPEFLTYFQNEAQLEKSRLLSDRFSAERPKGSFSTLEIQRTEQGDSAMYLCASSPLGGSGNTIYFGEGSWLTVV.

V is TRBV7-8 and J is TRBJ2-5, with 9 bases lining up with TRBD2. The CDR3 covers 15 residues. The V and J ends lost 1 base and 5 bases, in that order; junction bases with no gene match: 5. The germline gives CDR1 SGHVS, CDR2 FQNEAQ. CDR3 DNA: TGTGCCAGCAGCTTAGTTGGCGGGGGGGCGGAGACCCAGTACTTC. This gives the protein CASSLVGGGAETQYF.

This clonotype was seen just once. This sequence joins TRBV20-1 and TRBJ1-1, with 9 bases lining up with TRBD1. The V and J ends lost 2 bases and 6 bases, in that order; junction bases with no gene match: 10. This CDR3 region has 15 residues. Germline CDR1 is DFQATT and CDR2 is SNEGSKA (reference sequence). The CDR3 here is CSARHPGQGISEAFF. The CDR3 DNA is TGCAGTGCTAGACACCCGGGACAGGGAATCTCTGAAGCTTTCTTT.

V and J are TRBV7-2 and TRBJ2-3, with 7 bases that match TRBD2. The length of the CDR3 is 16 residues. Germline CDR1 and CDR2: SGHTA and FQGNSA. V trimming: 8 bases; J trimming: 2 bases; junction bases outside the gene matches: 13. In DNA form, the CDR3 reads TGTGCCAGCGCCAAGGGCCGAGCGGGACTCACAGATACGCAGTATTTT. Translation: CASAKGRAGLTDTQYF.

The V and J genes are TRBV10-3 and TRBJ2-1; 11 positions agree with TRBD2. Germline V gives CDR1 ENHRY, CDR2 SYGVKD. V lost 2 bases and J lost 4; bases outside the gene matches: 4. This CDR3 region has 16 residues. The CDR3 coding sequence is TGTGCCATCAGTGAGCCGACTAGCGGGAAGTACAATGAGCAGTTCTTC. Translating it yields CAISEPTSGKYNEQFF.

For the CDR3, the DNA is TGTGCCAGCAGTGACCCCGGGGCCAACCGATACGAGCAGTACTTC. This gives the protein CASSDPGANRYEQYF. The chain couples TRBV25-1 to TRBJ2-7, with D tentatively TRBD1 or TRBD2 (5 bases each). Germline V gene data show CDR1 as MGHDK and CDR2 as SYGVNS. V shed 3 bases and J shed 4 bases, with 16 bases lying between them. CDR3 length equals 15 residues.

This clonotype was counted at least ten times. The rearrangement links TRBV7-2 to TRBJ2-5; D is possibly TRBD2 (6 bases). The germline V gene has CDR1 SGHTA and CDR2 FQGNSA. Trimming took 0 bases from V and 5 from J, leaving 10 bases between them. The CDR3 length is 14 residues. Here the CDR3 DNA reads TGTGCCAGCAGCTTAGCTCGGGGGAGGGAGACCCAGTACTTC. This sequence encodes CASSLARGRETQYF.

The genes are TRBV19 and TRBJ2-7, with 10 bases matching TRBD1. CDR1 and CDR2 from the germline V gene are LNHDA and SQIVND (reference sequence). Trimming took 7 bases from V and 4 from J; bases not matched to a gene: 10. The CDR3 sequence is 15 residues long. The CDR3 DNA reads as TGTGCCAGTAACAACCCGGGACAGGGGAAATACGAGCAGTACTTC. It is translated as CASNNPGQGKYEQYF.

Only a few counts were recorded for this clonotype. The gene calls are TRBV20-1 and TRBJ1-5, with TRBD1 as a possible D gene (6 bases). In germline, CDR1 is DFQATT, CDR2 SNEGSKA (reference sequence). Trimming cost V 3 bases and J 7 bases, with 13 bases left between them. This CDR3 has 13 residues. CDR3 bases: TGCAGTGCTAGTTTGGGGGCAAGGCAGCCCCAGCATTTT. This translates into CSASLGARQPQHF.

The chain links TRBV19 to TRBJ2-1; no clear D. Germline V gene sequence: CDR1 LNHDA, CDR2 SQIVND (reference sequence). The CDR3 is 16 residues long. Trimming pared 1 base from V and 0 bases from J, leaving 10 bases between. Here the CDR3 reads CASSIASPSSYNEQFF. CDR3 sequence (DNA): TGTGCCAGTAGTATAGCCTCTCCGAGCTCCTACAATGAGCAGTTCTTC.

V is TRBV15 and J is TRBJ1-2; perhaps TRBD1 as D (6 bases). With 8 bases removed from V and 2 bases from J, the gap between germline ends came to 18 bases. The CDR3 consists of 15 residues. Looked up from germline, CDR1 is LNHNV and CDR2 is YYDKDF (reference sequence). DNA for the CDR3: TGTGCCACCCTTATCCGGGGGCAGGAGAACTATGGCTACACCTTC. Its protein product is CATLIRGQENYGYTF.

The chain is built from TRBV19 and TRBJ2-7; D gene unclear. Trimming removed 5 bases at V and 2 bases at J, with 16 bases between. Germline values: CDR1 LNHDA, CDR2 SQIVND (reference sequence). There are 15 residues in the CDR3. CDR3 sequence reads: CASSPHPRRPYEQYF. In DNA form, the CDR3 reads TGTGCCAGTAGTCCTCACCCGAGAAGACCCTACGAGCAGTACTTC.

V gene TRBV7-2 combines with J gene TRBJ2-1; maybe TRBD2 (6 bases). Germline loops: CDR1 SGHTA, CDR2 FQGNSA. The CDR3 has 15 amino acids. The germline V and J ends were trimmed by 5 bases and 1 base, with 12 bases remaining between them. CDR3 coding DNA: TGTGCCAGCAGCGGTAAGAGCGGGTCCTACAATGAGCAGTTCTTC. Its protein product is CASSGKSGSYNEQFF.

The rearrangement links TRBV2 to TRBJ1-2; D unresolved. From germline, CDR1 is SNHLY and CDR2 FYNNEI. The V end was cut by 2 bases, the J end by 4 bases, with 8 bases between. The CDR3 loop spans 13 amino acids. CDR3 DNA sequence: TGTGCCAGCAGTGAAAATGCCCGCTATGGCTACACCTTC. Protein product: CASSENARYGYTF. Using reference TRBV2 and TRBJ1-2 for the parts outside the CDR3, the full variable domain is EPEVTQTPSHQVTQMGQEVILRCVPISNHLYFYWYRQILGQKVEFLVSFYNNEISEKSEIFDDQFSVERPDGSNFTLKIRSTKLEDSAMYFCASSENARYGYTFGSGTRLTVV.

This rearrangement joins TRBV28 to TRBJ1-5; D uncertain. Germline V CDR1 and CDR2: MDHEN, SYDVKM. The CDR3 loop spans 11 amino acids. V was pared by 3 bases and J by 10 bases, with 7 bases between. CDR3: CASSFGRPQHF. CDR3 in DNA: TGTGCCAGCAGTTTCGGGAGACCCCAGCATTTT.

The V gene is TRBV5-4, the J gene TRBJ2-7; D uncertain. The CDR3 has 13 residues. Trimming shortened V by 4 bases and J by 6 bases, and 14 bases separated the two germline ends. Germline CDR1 is SGHNT and CDR2 is YYREEE (reference sequence). This chain's CDR3 is CASSLNKPGEQYF. The CDR3 DNA reads TGTGCCAGCAGCCTGAACAAGCCTGGCGAGCAGTACTTC.

The chain employs TRBV6-1 and TRBJ2-1; 9 bases fit TRBD1. Germline CDR1 and CDR2: MNHNS and SASEGT. The CDR3 runs 14 residues. Trimming cost V 7 bases and J 6 bases; bases outside gene matches: 7. This CDR3 reads CASTSGTGPNEQFF. The CDR3 region has the DNA TGTGCCAGCACCTCCGGGACAGGGCCCAATGAGCAGTTCTTC.

The V gene is TRBV7-6, the J gene TRBJ2-1, with 7 bases aligning to TRBD1. CDR1 is SGHVS, CDR2 FNYEAQ, per germline. With V trimmed by 8 bases and J by 2 bases, 6 bases remained unmatched. The CDR3 sequence is 14 residues long. CDR3: CASGGQSPYNEQFF. The CDR3 nucleotides are TGTGCCAGCGGGGGACAGTCACCCTACAATGAGCAGTTCTTC.

This chain joins TRBV7-2 and TRBJ2-2, with D perhaps matching TRBD1 (6 bases). V was clipped by 6 bases and J by 4 bases, with 15 bases between them. Germline V gene lookup returns CDR1 SGHTA and CDR2 FQGNSA. The CDR3 is 15 amino acids. The DNA of the CDR3 is TGTGCCAGCAGTATACAGGGCTCTGGCACCGGGGAGCTGTTTTTT. Translating it yields CASSIQGSGTGELFF.